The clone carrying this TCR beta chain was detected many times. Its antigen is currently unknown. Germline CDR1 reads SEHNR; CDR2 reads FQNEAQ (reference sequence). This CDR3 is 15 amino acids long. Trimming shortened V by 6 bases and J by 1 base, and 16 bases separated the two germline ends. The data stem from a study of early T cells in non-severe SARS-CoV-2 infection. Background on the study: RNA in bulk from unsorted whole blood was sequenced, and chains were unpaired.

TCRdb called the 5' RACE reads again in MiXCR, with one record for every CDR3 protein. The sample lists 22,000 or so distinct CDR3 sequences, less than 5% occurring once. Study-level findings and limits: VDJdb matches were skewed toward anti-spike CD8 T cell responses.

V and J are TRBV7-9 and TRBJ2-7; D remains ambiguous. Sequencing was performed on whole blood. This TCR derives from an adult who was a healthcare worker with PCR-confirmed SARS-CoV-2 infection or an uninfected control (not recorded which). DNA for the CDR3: TGTGCCAGCAGTCCCGTACAAAGTGTGTCCTACGAGCAGTACTTC. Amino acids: CASSPVQSVSYEQYF.